This T cell receptor (beta chain) derives from a study of cytomegalovirus exposure and HLA in healthy donors. Points from the study as a whole: Across all donors, roughly uniform sequencing depth was an assumption of the presence/absence analyses. Later analysis indicated greater clonal expansion among HLA-associated TCR beta chains than among equally common other chains. Later analysis identified several of the most significant clusters that appeared linked to common viral pathogens.

A multiplex PCR was run with 60 Vbeta primers and 13 Jbeta primers. TCRdb's table, derived via immunoSEQ multiplex PCR, lists solely in-frame clones and lacks some. This table has about 190,000 clones, around 79% appearing once. Germline V CDR1 and CDR2: SGHTA, FQGTGA. The V gene end was trimmed by 6 bases and the J gene end by 9 bases; junction bases not matched to a gene: 13. CDR3 length: 15 residues. For this clone: Its antigen is not identified.

This chain connects TRBV7-3 to TRBJ2-1, with TRBD2 matching 8 bases. The sequencing input was PBMCs. The clonotype originates from a woman aged 45-65 years in good health and CMV-seronegative. CDR3 in amino acids: CASSPPGTRLTEQFF. The CDR3 DNA follows: TGTGCCAGCAGTCCGCCGGGGACTAGACTTACTGAGCAGTTCTTC.